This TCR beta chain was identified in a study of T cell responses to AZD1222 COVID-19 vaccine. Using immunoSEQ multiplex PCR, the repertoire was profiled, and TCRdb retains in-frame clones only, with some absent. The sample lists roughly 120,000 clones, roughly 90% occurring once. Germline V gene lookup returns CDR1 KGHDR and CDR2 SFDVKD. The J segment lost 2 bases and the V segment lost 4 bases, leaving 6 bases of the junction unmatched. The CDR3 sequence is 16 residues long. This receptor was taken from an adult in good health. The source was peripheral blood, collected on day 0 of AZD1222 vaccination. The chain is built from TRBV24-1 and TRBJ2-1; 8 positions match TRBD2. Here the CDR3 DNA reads TGTGCCACCAGTGAGTTTGGAGCGGGGGCCTACAATGAGCAGTTCTTC. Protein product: CATSEFGAGAYNEQFF.